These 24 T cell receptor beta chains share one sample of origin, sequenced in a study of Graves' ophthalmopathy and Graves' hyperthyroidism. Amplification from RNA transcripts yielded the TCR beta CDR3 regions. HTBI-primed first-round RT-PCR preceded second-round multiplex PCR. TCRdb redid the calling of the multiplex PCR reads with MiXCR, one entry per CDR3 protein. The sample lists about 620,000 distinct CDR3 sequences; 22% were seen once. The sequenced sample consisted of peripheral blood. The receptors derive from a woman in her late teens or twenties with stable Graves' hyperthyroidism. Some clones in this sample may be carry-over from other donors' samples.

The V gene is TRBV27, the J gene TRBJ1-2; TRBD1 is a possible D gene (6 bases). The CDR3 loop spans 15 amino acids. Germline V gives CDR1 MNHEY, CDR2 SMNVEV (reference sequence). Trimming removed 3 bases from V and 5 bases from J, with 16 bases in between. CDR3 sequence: CASSFTGPRNYGYTF. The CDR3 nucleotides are TGTGCCAGCAGTTTTACAGGGCCCCGCAATTATGGCTACACCTTC.

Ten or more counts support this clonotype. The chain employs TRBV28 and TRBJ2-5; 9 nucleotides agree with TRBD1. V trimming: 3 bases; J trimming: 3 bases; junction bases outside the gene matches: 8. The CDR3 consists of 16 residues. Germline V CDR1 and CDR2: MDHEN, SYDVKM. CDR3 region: CASSFSMGQGEETQYF. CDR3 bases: TGTGCCAGCAGTTTCTCCATGGGACAGGGCGAAGAGACCCAGTACTTC.

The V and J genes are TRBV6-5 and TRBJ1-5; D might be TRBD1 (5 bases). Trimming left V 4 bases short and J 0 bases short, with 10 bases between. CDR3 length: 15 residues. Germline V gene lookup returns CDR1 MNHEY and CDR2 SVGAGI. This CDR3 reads CASSLQVNSNQPQHF. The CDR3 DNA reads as TGTGCCAGCAGTTTACAGGTTAATAGCAATCAGCCCCAGCATTTT.

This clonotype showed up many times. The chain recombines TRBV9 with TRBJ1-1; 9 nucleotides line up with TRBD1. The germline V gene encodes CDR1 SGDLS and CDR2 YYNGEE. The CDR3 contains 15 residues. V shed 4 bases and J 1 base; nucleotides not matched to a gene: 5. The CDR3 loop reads CASSTGQGTNTEAFF. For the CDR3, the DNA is TGTGCCAGCAGCACTGGACAGGGGACGAACACTGAAGCTTTCTTT.

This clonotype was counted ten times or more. CDR3 DNA: TGTGCCAGCAGTTCCCCGACAGGGTGGTCCACTGAAGCTTTCTTT. The encoded protein is CASSSPTGWSTEAFF. V is TRBV6-5 and J is TRBJ1-1, with 7 bases identical to TRBD1. The trim removed 4 bases at V and 4 bases at J, leaving 9 bases unmatched. The CDR3 is 15 residues long. CDR1 MNHEY and CDR2 SVGAGI come from the germline V gene.

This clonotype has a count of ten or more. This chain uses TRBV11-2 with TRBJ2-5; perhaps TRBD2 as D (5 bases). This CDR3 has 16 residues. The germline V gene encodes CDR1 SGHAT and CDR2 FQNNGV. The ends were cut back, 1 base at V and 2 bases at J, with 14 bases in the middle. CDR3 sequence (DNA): TGTGCCAGCAGCTTAGGTGGGTCTCGGAGGCAAGAGACCCAGTACTTC. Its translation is CASSLGGSRRQETQYF.

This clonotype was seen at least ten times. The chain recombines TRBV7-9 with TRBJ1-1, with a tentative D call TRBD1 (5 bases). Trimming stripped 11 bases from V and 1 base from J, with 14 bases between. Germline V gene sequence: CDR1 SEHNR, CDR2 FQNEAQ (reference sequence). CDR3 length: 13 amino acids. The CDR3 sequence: CAGQASGNTEAFF. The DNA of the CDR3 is TGTGCCGGACAAGCCTCAGGGAACACTGAAGCTTTCTTT.

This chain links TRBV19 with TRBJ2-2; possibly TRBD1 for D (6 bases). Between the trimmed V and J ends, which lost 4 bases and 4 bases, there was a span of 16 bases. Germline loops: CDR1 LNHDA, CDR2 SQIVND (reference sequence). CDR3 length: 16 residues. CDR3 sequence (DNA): TGTGCCAGTAGTAGATTAAGGACAGCATCCACCGGGGAGCTGTTTTTT. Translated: CASSRLRTASTGELFF.

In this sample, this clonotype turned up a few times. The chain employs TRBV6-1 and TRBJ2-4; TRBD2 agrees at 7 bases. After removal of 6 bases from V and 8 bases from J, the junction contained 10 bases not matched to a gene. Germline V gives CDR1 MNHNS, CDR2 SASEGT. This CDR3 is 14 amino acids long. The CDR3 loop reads CASSSTSTSDIQYF. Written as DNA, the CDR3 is TGTGCCAGCAGCTCAACCTCAACTAGCGACATTCAGTACTTC.

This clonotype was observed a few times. The CDR3 loop reads CASSDTLSYEQYF. The CDR3, as DNA: TGTGCCAGCTCTGACACCTTGTCCTACGAGCAGTACTTC. V gene TRBV28 combines with J gene TRBJ2-7; D is uncertain. The length of the CDR3 is 13 residues. Germline CDR1 reads MDHEN; CDR2 reads SYDVKM. Trimming removed 8 bases at V and 1 base at J, with 12 bases between. Full variable domain (remainder filled in from reference TRBV28 and TRBJ2-7): DVKVTQSSRYLVKRTGEKVFLECVQDMDHENMFWYRQDPGLGLRLIYFSYDVKMKEKGDIPEGYSVSREKKERFSLILESASTNQTSMYLCASSDTLSYEQYFGPGTRLTVT.

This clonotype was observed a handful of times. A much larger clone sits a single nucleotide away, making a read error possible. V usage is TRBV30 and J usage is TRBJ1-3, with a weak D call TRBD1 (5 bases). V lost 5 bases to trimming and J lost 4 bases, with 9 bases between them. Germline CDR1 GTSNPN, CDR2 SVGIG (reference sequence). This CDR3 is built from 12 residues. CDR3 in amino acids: CAWAGYGNTIYF. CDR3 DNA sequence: TGTGCCTGGGCAGGGTACGGAAACACCATATATTTT.

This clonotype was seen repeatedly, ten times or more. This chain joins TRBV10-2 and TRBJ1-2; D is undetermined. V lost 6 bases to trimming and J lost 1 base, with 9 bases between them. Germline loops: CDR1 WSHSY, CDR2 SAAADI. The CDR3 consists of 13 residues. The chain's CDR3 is CASSYTRNYGYTF. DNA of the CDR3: TGCGCCAGCAGCTACACCCGTAACTATGGCTACACCTTC.

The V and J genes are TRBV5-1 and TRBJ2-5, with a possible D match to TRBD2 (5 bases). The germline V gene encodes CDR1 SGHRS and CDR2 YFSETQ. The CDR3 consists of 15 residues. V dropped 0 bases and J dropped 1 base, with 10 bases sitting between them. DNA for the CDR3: TGCGCCAGCAGCTTGGCCCCGGGGTTCCAAGAGACCCAGTACTTC. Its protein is CASSLAPGFQETQYF.

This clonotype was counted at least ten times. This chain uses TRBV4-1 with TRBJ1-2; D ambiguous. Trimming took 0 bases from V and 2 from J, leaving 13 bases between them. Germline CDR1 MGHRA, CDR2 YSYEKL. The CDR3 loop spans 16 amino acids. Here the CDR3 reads CASSQDWVRENYGYTF. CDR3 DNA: TGCGCCAGCAGCCAAGATTGGGTCCGGGAAAACTATGGCTACACCTTC.

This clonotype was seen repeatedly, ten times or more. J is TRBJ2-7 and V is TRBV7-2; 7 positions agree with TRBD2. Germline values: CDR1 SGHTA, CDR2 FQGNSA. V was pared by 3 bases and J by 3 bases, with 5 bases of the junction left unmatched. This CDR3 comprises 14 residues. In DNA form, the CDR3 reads TGTGCCAGCAGCTTCCCCGCGGGAGACTACGAGCAGTACTTC. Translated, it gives CASSFPAGDYEQYF.

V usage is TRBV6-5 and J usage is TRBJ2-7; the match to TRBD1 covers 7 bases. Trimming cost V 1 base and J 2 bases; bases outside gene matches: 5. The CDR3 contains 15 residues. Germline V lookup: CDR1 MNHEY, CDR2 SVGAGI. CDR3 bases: TGTGCCAGCAGTTACTATACAGGGGATGCCTACGAGCAGTACTTC. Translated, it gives CASSYYTGDAYEQYF.

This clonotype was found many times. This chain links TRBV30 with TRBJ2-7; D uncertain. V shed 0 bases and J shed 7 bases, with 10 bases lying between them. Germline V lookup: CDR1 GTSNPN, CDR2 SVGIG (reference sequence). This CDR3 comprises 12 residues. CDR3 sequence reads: CAWSVLGEEQYF. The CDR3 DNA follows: TGTGCCTGGAGTGTACTTGGGGAAGAGCAGTACTTC.

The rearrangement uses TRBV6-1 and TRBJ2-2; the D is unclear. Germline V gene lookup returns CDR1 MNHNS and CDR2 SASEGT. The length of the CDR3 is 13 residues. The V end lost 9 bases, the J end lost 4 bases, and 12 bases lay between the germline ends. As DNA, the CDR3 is TGTGCCAGATCTGGGGTAGGCACCGGGGAGCTGTTTTTT. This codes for CARSGVGTGELFF.

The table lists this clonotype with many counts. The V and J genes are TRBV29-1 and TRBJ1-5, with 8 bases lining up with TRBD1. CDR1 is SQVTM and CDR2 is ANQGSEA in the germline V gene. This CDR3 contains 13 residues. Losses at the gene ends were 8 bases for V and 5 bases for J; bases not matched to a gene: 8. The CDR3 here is CSCGQGRDQPQHF. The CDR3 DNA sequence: TGCAGCTGCGGACAGGGTCGAGATCAGCCCCAGCATTTT. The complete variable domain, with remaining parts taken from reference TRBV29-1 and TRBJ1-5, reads SAVISQKPSRDICQRGTSLTIQCQVDSQVTMMFWYRQQPGQSLTLIATANQGSEATYESGFVIDKFPISRPNLTFSTLTVSNMSPEDSSIYLCSCGQGRDQPQHFGDGTRLSIL.

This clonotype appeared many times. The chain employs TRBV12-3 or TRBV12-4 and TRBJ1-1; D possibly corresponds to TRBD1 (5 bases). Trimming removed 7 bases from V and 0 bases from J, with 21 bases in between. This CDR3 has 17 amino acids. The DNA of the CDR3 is TGTGCCAGCACTGAACTGGGGCAGAGAACCATGAACACTGAAGCTTTCTTT. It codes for CASTELGQRTMNTEAFF.

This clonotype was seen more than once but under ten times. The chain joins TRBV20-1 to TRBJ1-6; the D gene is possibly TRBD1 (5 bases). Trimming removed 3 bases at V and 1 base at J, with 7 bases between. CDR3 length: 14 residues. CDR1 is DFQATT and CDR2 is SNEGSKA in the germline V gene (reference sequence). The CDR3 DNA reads TGCAGTGCTAGGGACATATCCTATAATTCACCCCTCCACTTT. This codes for CSARDISYNSPLHF.

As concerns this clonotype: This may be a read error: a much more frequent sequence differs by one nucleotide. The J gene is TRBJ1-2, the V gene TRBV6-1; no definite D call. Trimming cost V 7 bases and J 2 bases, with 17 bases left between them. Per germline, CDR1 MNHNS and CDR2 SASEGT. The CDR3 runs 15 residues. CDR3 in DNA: TGTGCCAGCACCCCCGCGGATATTCGCAACTATGGCTACACCTTC. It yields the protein CASTPADIRNYGYTF.

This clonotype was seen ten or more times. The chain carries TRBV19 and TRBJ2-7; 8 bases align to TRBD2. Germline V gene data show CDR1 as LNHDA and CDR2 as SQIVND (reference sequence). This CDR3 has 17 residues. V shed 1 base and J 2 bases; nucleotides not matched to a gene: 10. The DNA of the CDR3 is TGTGCCAGTAGTATAGTTGGTAGCGGGATGGGGACCTACGAGCAGTACTTC. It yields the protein CASSIVGSGMGTYEQYF.

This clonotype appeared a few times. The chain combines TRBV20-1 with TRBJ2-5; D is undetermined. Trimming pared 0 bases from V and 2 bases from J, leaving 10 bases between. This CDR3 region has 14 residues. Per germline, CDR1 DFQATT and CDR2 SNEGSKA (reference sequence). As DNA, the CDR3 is TGCAGTGCTAGAGATTCCGGAAATCAAGAGACCCAGTACTTC. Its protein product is CSARDSGNQETQYF.